Shown below are 8 T cell receptor beta chains from a single sample sequenced in a study of blood T cell repertoires in COVID-19. Clones were read by immunoSEQ multiplex PCR, and TCRdb kept only the in-frame ones, dropping some. Among around 300,000 clones listed, around 90% were seen once. Material for sequencing was PBMCs or T cells enriched from blood (not recorded which). These receptors originate from a woman aged 45-60 years who had recovered from COVID-19.

The chain recombines TRBV6-2 or TRBV6-3 with TRBJ1-1; 8 nucleotides line up with TRBD1. With V trimmed by 2 bases and J by 4 bases, 15 bases remained unmatched. The CDR3 runs to 18 residues. CDR1 and CDR2 from the germline V gene are MNHEY and SVGEGT. The CDR3, as DNA: TGTGCCAGCAGTTACCCGGATATTTCCGACAGGGGAGGCACTGAAGCTTTCTTT. Residues: CASSYPDISDRGGTEAFF.

This clone was seen just once. The V call is TRBV12-3 or TRBV12-4, the J call TRBJ1-4, with 10 bases identical to TRBD1. The trim removed 8 bases at V and 7 bases at J, leaving 4 bases unmatched. This CDR3 is built from 13 residues. CDR3: CASLGTGAEKLFF. CDR3 nucleotide sequence: TGTGCCAGCCTCGGGACAGGGGCTGAAAAACTGTTTTTT.

CDR3 sequence (DNA): TGTGCCAGCAGGAGGGACAGGAGGAATGAGCAGTTCTTC. Translating gives CASRRDRRNEQFF. The chain has TRBV6-5 and TRBJ2-1; TRBD1 agrees at 8 bases. The V gene end was trimmed by 6 bases and the J gene end by 7 bases; junction bases not matched to a gene: 5. From germline, CDR1 is MNHEY and CDR2 SVGAGI. The CDR3 sequence is 13 residues long.

Written as DNA, the CDR3 is TGTGCCAGCAGCCAAATGATAGTTGTAGCGGGAGACTACGAGCAGTACTTC. Its translation is CASSQMIVVAGDYEQYF. The rearrangement links TRBV3-1 (or the pseudogene TRBV3-2) to TRBJ2-7; 9 bases match TRBD2. V trimming: 2 bases; J trimming: 3 bases; junction bases outside the gene matches: 11. The V gene's germline CDR1 is LGHDT and CDR2 YNNKEL (reference sequence). The CDR3 spans 17 residues.

The chain joins TRBV18 to TRBJ1-5, with TRBD1 as a possible D gene (6 bases). Germline CDR1 KGHSH, CDR2 LQKENI. Trimming left V 2 bases short and J 0 bases short, with 11 bases between. This CDR3 comprises 16 residues. The CDR3 coding sequence is TGTGCCAGCTCACCAGGGGGGGCCCATAGCAATCAGCCCCAGCATTTT. Its protein product is CASSPGGAHSNQPQHF.

V usage is TRBV3-1 (or the pseudogene TRBV3-2) and J usage is TRBJ2-5; 7 nucleotides agree with TRBD2. J was trimmed by 5 bases and V by 5 bases; bases with no gene match: 8. The CDR3 is 14 amino acids. Germline loops: CDR1 LGHDT, CDR2 YNNKEL (reference sequence). The DNA for the CDR3 is TGTGCCAGCAGCACTCGCGGGAGAAGGGAGACCCAGTACTTC. Translating it yields CASSTRGRRETQYF.

The rearrangement links TRBV11-2 to TRBJ2-1; the match to TRBD2 covers 8 bases. Germline CDR1 and CDR2: SGHAT and FQNNGV. V dropped 0 bases and J dropped 4; count of bases not matched to a gene: 2. The CDR3 has 15 amino acids. DNA for the CDR3: TGTGCCAGCAGCTTAGATGGACTAGCTTACAATGAGCAGTTCTTC. Translated: CASSLDGLAYNEQFF.

This clone turned up a few times. V and J are TRBV2 and TRBJ1-6, with D possibly matching TRBD1 (5 bases). This CDR3 spans 14 amino acids. The V end was cut by 8 bases, the J end by 6 bases, with 14 bases between. The germline V gene encodes CDR1 SNHLY and CDR2 FYNNEI. The CDR3 protein is CASAQGRSNSPLHF. The CDR3 coding sequence is TGTGCCAGCGCCCAGGGCAGAAGTAATTCACCCCTCCACTTT.